These 9 T cell receptor beta chains share one sample of origin, sequenced in a study of blood T cell repertoires in COVID-19. Repertoires were generated with immunoSEQ multiplex PCR, while TCRdb's copy carries only in-frame clones and drops some. This table has about 260,000 clones, around 89% appearing once. What was sequenced was peripheral blood. The receptors were sampled from a woman between 40 and 50 years old with acute or convalescent COVID-19.

The gene calls are TRBV7-2 and TRBJ1-1; TRBD1 might be the D (5 bases). Per germline, CDR1 SGHTA and CDR2 FQGNSA. Trimming removed 5 bases from V and 5 bases from J, with 15 bases in between. The CDR3 covers 14 residues. CDR3 amino acids: CASSRGGFATEAFF. The CDR3 DNA follows: TGTGCCAGCAGCCGGGGGGGTTTCGCGACTGAAGCTTTCTTT.

The J gene is TRBJ1-1, the V gene TRBV7-2; D possibly corresponds to TRBD1 (6 bases). V was cut by 1 base and J by 8 bases, with 20 bases left in between. This CDR3 has 16 amino acids. In germline, CDR1 is SGHTA, CDR2 FQGNSA. The CDR3 nucleotides read TGTGCCAGCAGCTTAGATAAAGTGGGCTGGGGGGGCGAAGCTTTCTTT. Its translation is CASSLDKVGWGGEAFF.

Here the CDR3 DNA reads TGTGCCAGCAGTCGGACTAGCGCGCGAGAGACCCAGTACTTC. This codes for CASSRTSARETQYF. V and J are TRBV2 and TRBJ2-5, with 9 nucleotides matching TRBD2. The CDR3 runs 14 residues. Germline CDR1 SNHLY, CDR2 FYNNEI. V gave up 5 bases and J gave up 4 bases; unmatched junction bases: 5.

This clone was observed once. The V gene is TRBV19, the J gene TRBJ1-2; D gene uncertain. Trimming shortened V by 3 bases and J by 2 bases, and 10 bases separated the two germline ends. The length of the CDR3 is 14 residues. Germline V gives CDR1 LNHDA, CDR2 SQIVND (reference sequence). Here the CDR3 DNA reads TGTGCCAGTAGTATTACCCGAAGCAACTATGGCTACACCTTC. Translated, it gives CASSITRSNYGYTF.

The chain combines TRBV27 with TRBJ1-3; D is ambiguous. Trimming stripped 5 bases from V and 0 bases from J, with 8 bases between. The CDR3 totals 14 residues. Germline lookup yields CDR1 MNHEY and CDR2 SMNVEV (reference sequence). The CDR3: CASSPGDSGNTIYF. CDR3 sequence (DNA): TGTGCCAGCAGTCCCGGAGACTCTGGAAACACCATATATTTT.

The chain carries TRBV5-1 and TRBJ1-2, with a weak D call TRBD1 (5 bases). This CDR3 comprises 13 residues. V was clipped by 6 bases and J by 5 bases, with 14 bases between them. CDR1 is SGHRS, CDR2 YFSETQ, per germline. This CDR3 reads CASKKGLGYGYTF. Here the CDR3 DNA reads TGCGCCAGCAAGAAGGGGTTAGGGTATGGCTACACCTTC.

This clone came up once. The chain employs TRBV5-1 and TRBJ2-1, with 8 bases that match TRBD2. Germline-derived CDR1 and CDR2 are SGHRS and YFSETQ. V dropped 7 bases and J dropped 0; count of bases not matched to a gene: 9. The CDR3 has 16 amino acids. In DNA form, the CDR3 reads TGCGCCAGCGATAGCGGGGTCGCAAGCTCCTACAATGAGCAGTTCTTC. It translates to CASDSGVASSYNEQFF. The whole variable domain, filled in from reference TRBV5-1 and TRBJ2-1, reads KAGVTQTPRYLIKTRGQQVTLSCSPISGHRSVSWYQQTPGQGLQFLFEYFSETQRNKGNFPGRFSGRQFSNSRSEMNVSTLELGDSALYLCASDSGVASSYNEQFFGPGTRLTVL.

The chain joins TRBV2 to TRBJ1-5; D is uncertain. Trimming shortened V by 6 bases and J by 6 bases, and 12 bases separated the two germline ends. Germline CDR1 SNHLY, CDR2 FYNNEI. The CDR3 covers 13 residues. CDR3 sequence: CASRAEGVQPQHF. CDR3 bases: TGTGCCAGCAGGGCGGAAGGCGTTCAGCCCCAGCATTTT.

V is TRBV7-3 and J is TRBJ2-3; TRBD1 aligns across 8 bases. V lost 5 bases and J lost 4; bases outside the gene matches: 8. The CDR3 has 15 residues. The germline V gene has CDR1 SGHTA and CDR2 FQGTGA. The CDR3: CASSHSGRGPDTQYF. CDR3 nucleotides: TGTGCCAGCAGCCACTCTGGCAGGGGGCCAGATACGCAGTATTTT.